What follows are 22 T cell receptor beta chains derived from one specimen sequenced in a study of tumor-infiltrating lymphocytes in localized non-small cell lung cancer. The protocol was immunoSEQ multiplex PCR, while the TCRdb copy is restricted to in-frame clones and leaves out a portion. This table has some 12,000 clones, 80% to 90% appearing once. Sequences were obtained from uninvolved lung tissue not adjacent to the tumor. The receptor source for this set is a human donor with non-small cell lung cancer.

The chain recombines TRBV9 with TRBJ1-1; 7 bases agree with TRBD1. V gave up 4 bases and J gave up 1 base; unmatched junction bases: 4. The CDR3 length is 14 residues. The germline V gene encodes CDR1 SGDLS and CDR2 YYNGEE. CDR3 DNA sequence: TGTGCCAGCAGCCCTCGACAGGGGAACACTGAAGCTTTCTTT. Translated: CASSPRQGNTEAFF.

This clone was seen more than once but under ten times. The chain recombines TRBV7-6 with TRBJ1-6; D not resolved. V gave up 1 base and J gave up 3 bases, with 1 base separating them. This CDR3 region has 13 residues. Germline CDR1 and CDR2: SGHVS and FNYEAQ. CDR3 amino acids: CASSLDYNSPLHF. The DNA for the CDR3 is TGTGCCAGCAGCTTAGACTATAATTCACCCCTCCACTTT.

This clone was observed a single time. The rearrangement joins TRBV25-1 to TRBJ1-6, with 9 bases identical to TRBD1. This CDR3 is 15 amino acids long. Trimming cost V 6 bases and J 7 bases; bases outside gene matches: 7. The V gene's germline CDR1 is MGHDK and CDR2 SYGVNS. The DNA of the CDR3 is TGTGCCAGCAGCGACCCCGGGACAGGGAATTCACCCCTCCACTTT. Translated: CASSDPGTGNSPLHF.

V gene TRBV6-1 combines with J gene TRBJ1-3; D remains ambiguous. Germline V gene data show CDR1 as MNHNS and CDR2 as SASEGT. This CDR3 is built from 13 residues. V was shortened by 4 bases and J by 1 base, with 5 bases between the two germline ends. In DNA form, the CDR3 reads TGTGCCAGCAGTGTAAGATCTGGAAACACCATATATTTT. This sequence encodes CASSVRSGNTIYF.

This clone came up once. This chain uses TRBV7-3 with TRBJ2-3; no clear D gene. Looked up from germline, CDR1 is SGHTA and CDR2 is FQGTGA. This CDR3 spans 13 amino acids. V lost 4 bases to trimming and J lost 2 bases, with 7 bases between them. The CDR3 region has the DNA TGTGCCAGCAGCTCTATTAACACAGATACGCAGTATTTT. This encodes CASSSINTDTQYF. The whole variable domain, filled in from reference TRBV7-3 and TRBJ2-3, reads GAGVSQTPSNKVTEKGKYVELRCDPISGHTALYWYRQSLGQGPEFLIYFQGTGAADDSGLPNDRFFAVRPEGSVSTLKIQRTERGDSAVYLCASSSINTDTQYFGPGTRLTVL.

This clone was seen only once. J is TRBJ2-1 and V is TRBV4-2; 7 bases align to TRBD1. After removal of 1 base from V and 8 bases from J, the junction contained 2 bases not matched to a gene. The CDR3 contains 13 residues. The germline gives CDR1 LGHNA, CDR2 YNFKEQ. Written as DNA, the CDR3 is TGTGCCAGCAGCCAAGGACAGGGTGATGAGCAGTTCTTC. Translating gives CASSQGQGDEQFF.

In its sample, this clone was seen a few times. This chain connects TRBV14 to TRBJ1-1, with D unresolved. The CDR3 has 13 residues. Trimming pared 4 bases from V and 1 base from J, leaving 7 bases between. Germline V lookup: CDR1 SGHDN, CDR2 FVKESK. In DNA, the CDR3 is TGTGCCAGCAGCCTCGGTGGGAACACTGAAGCTTTCTTT. It is translated as CASSLGGNTEAFF.

The V and J genes are TRBV15 and TRBJ2-7, with TRBD1 matching 9 bases. The CDR3 loop spans 16 amino acids. Per the germline V gene, CDR1 is LNHNV and CDR2 is YYDKDF (reference sequence). Unmatched junction bases numbered 12, after V lost 3 bases and J lost 6 bases. The chain's CDR3 is CATSRVAGTGRREQYF. DNA of the CDR3: TGTGCCACCAGCAGGGTTGCCGGGACAGGGCGACGCGAGCAGTACTTC. The full variable domain, rest sourced from reference TRBV15 and TRBJ2-7, is DAMVIQNPRYQVTQFGKPVTLSCSQTLNHNVMYWYQQKSSQAPKLLFHYYDKDFNNEADTPDNFQSRRPNTSFCFLDIRSPGLGDTAMYLCATSRVAGTGRREQYFGPGTRLTVT.

This sequence joins TRBV11-2 and TRBJ1-1; no clear D gene. CDR1 and CDR2 from the germline V gene are SGHAT and FQNNGV. The CDR3 sequence is 13 residues long. V was trimmed by 2 bases and J by 11 bases, leaving 15 bases between them. In nucleotides, the CDR3 is TGTGCCAGCAGCTTAATGCAAGGAAGGATGGCTTTCTTT. Protein: CASSLMQGRMAFF.

The chain couples TRBV7-9 to TRBJ1-2; 10 positions match TRBD1. The V gene's germline CDR1 is SEHNR and CDR2 FQNEAQ (reference sequence). Losses at the gene ends were 2 bases for V and 9 bases for J; bases not matched to a gene: 3. The CDR3 consists of 13 residues. CDR3 residues: CASSLWDRGRYTF. The CDR3 DNA reads as TGTGCCAGCAGCTTATGGGACAGGGGACGCTACACCTTC.

V and J are TRBV7-2 and TRBJ2-5; no reliable D call. Germline V gene data show CDR1 as SGHTA and CDR2 as FQGNSA. V lost 5 bases to trimming and J lost 3 bases, with 4 bases between them. The CDR3 runs 11 residues. The CDR3 bases are TGTGCCAGCAGCCAAAAAGAGACCCAGTACTTC. The encoded protein is CASSQKETQYF.

The J gene is TRBJ2-7, the V gene TRBV19, with D perhaps matching TRBD1 (5 bases). This CDR3 region has 16 residues. Trimming cost V 5 bases and J 0 bases, with 17 bases left between them. In germline, CDR1 is LNHDA, CDR2 SQIVND (reference sequence). The CDR3 here is CASSAGDSRSSYEQYF. The CDR3 bases are TGTGCCAGTAGTGCTGGAGACAGCCGCAGCTCCTACGAGCAGTACTTC.

The count of this clone is one. J is TRBJ2-5 and V is TRBV2; 7 nucleotides match TRBD1. V lost 4 bases and J lost 5; bases outside the gene matches: 19. From germline, CDR1 is SNHLY and CDR2 FYNNEI. This CDR3 spans 18 amino acids. As DNA, the CDR3 is TGTGCCAGCAGTGTCGCCCTCACAGGGGATACGACCGGGGAGACCCAGTACTTC. The encoded protein is CASSVALTGDTTGETQYF.

The rearrangement uses TRBV4-1 and TRBJ2-7, with D perhaps TRBD2 (6 bases). CDR1 and CDR2 (germline): MGHRA, YSYEKL. This CDR3 is built from 14 residues. The V and J ends lost 4 bases and 4 bases respectively, with 14 bases between them. The CDR3 spells CASSPRDSLYEQYF. Here the CDR3 DNA reads TGCGCCAGCAGCCCCCGGGACTCCTTATACGAGCAGTACTTC.

The V call is TRBV6-6, the J call TRBJ2-7, with D perhaps TRBD1 (6 bases). The CDR3 is 15 amino acids. V lost 4 bases to trimming and J lost 9 bases, with 22 bases between them. Per germline, CDR1 MNHNY and CDR2 SVGAGI (reference sequence). The CDR3 protein is CASSSSGTTPTGQYF. In DNA, the CDR3 is TGTGCCAGCAGTTCCTCCGGGACAACCCCTACGGGGCAGTACTTC.

The chain links TRBV30 to TRBJ2-5, with D possibly being TRBD1 (7 bases). The CDR3 runs to 12 residues. V was cut by 5 bases and J by 2 bases, with 9 bases left in between. Looked up from germline, CDR1 is GTSNPN and CDR2 is SVGIG (reference sequence). The CDR3 region is CAWAGQQETQYF. CDR3 coding DNA: TGTGCCTGGGCGGGACAGCAAGAGACCCAGTACTTC.

J is TRBJ2-3 and V is TRBV19, with 11 nucleotides matching TRBD2. Trimming at V came to 5 bases and at J to 0 bases, leaving 10 bases not matched to a gene. Germline V gene data show CDR1 as LNHDA and CDR2 as SQIVND (reference sequence). The CDR3 has 18 amino acids. Here the CDR3 reads CASSFTSGTSGSTDTQYF. The DNA for the CDR3 is TGTGCCAGTAGTTTCACTTCCGGGACTAGCGGTAGCACAGATACGCAGTATTTT.

The chain uses TRBV18 and TRBJ2-3; weak D call: TRBD1 (7 bases). This CDR3 spans 15 amino acids. V was cut by 6 bases and J by 0 bases, with 13 bases left in between. Germline V gives CDR1 KGHSH, CDR2 LQKENI. CDR3 DNA: TGTGCCAGCTCCGGAGGGGGCGCTAGCACAGATACGCAGTATTTT. It yields the protein CASSGGGASTDTQYF.

The chain's CDR3 is CASSPEGYYEQYF. The CDR3 nucleotides read TGTGCCAGCAGCCCGGAGGGGTACTACGAGCAGTACTTC. This chain connects TRBV7-6 to TRBJ2-7; D is perhaps TRBD2 (6 bases). Trimming stripped 5 bases from V and 3 bases from J, with 11 bases between. The length of the CDR3 is 13 residues. Germline CDR1 SGHVS, CDR2 FNYEAQ.

This chain connects TRBV6-5 to TRBJ1-6, with 7 nucleotides matching TRBD1. V lost 6 bases and J lost 11; bases outside the gene matches: 4. Germline V gene sequence: CDR1 MNHEY, CDR2 SVGAGI. CDR3 length: 12 residues. CDR3 sequence reads: CASRQGRTPLHF. Here the CDR3 DNA reads TGTGCCAGCAGACAGGGGAGGACACCCCTCCACTTT.

The rearrangement links TRBV2 to TRBJ1-4; no firm D call. V shed 5 bases and J shed 6 bases, with 10 bases lying between them. The CDR3 totals 13 residues. Germline V gives CDR1 SNHLY, CDR2 FYNNEI. CDR3 in amino acids: CASSPPAHEKLFF. The CDR3 nucleotides read TGTGCCAGCAGTCCCCCGGCGCATGAAAAACTGTTTTTT.

Within the sample, this clone is medium-sized. The V gene is TRBV10-3, the J gene TRBJ2-3; D is possibly TRBD2 (6 bases). This CDR3 is 13 amino acids long. V was shortened by 10 bases and J by 0 bases, with 11 bases between the two germline ends. Germline V gene data show CDR1 as ENHRY and CDR2 as SYGVKD. For the CDR3, the DNA is TGTGCCACTGGGAGGACTAGCACAGATACGCAGTATTTT. This gives the protein CATGRTSTDTQYF.